A single sample gave rise to the 21 T cell receptor beta chains below, sequenced in a study of blood T cells in healthy people across ages. A second roughly 7 to 11 cycle PCR used barcoded and J-beta primers. In TCRdb, the 5' RACE reads were re-called with MiXCR into one record per CDR3 protein. Here the sample spans about 1.8 million distinct CDR3 sequences, roughly 50% being singletons. Sequencing was done on a sample of blood. These TCRs come from a woman in her thirties or forties in good health.

This clonotype showed up just a few times. V usage is TRBV12-3 or TRBV12-4 and J usage is TRBJ2-5, with 7 bases that match TRBD1. J lost 4 bases, V lost 6 bases, and 11 bases had no gene match. This CDR3 has 15 residues. CDR3 sequence reads: CASSKTGWTGETQYF. CDR3 in DNA: TGTGCCAGCAGCAAGACAGGGTGGACGGGAGAGACCCAGTACTTC.

This clonotype occurred a few times. The rearrangement links TRBV5-1 to TRBJ2-7; D remains unclear. TRBJ2-5 explains the end of the DNA better; the J call may be wrong. Germline assignment: CDR1 SGHRS and CDR2 YFSETQ. This CDR3 has 15 residues. The CDR3 sequence is CASSLVPVVGETQYF. Written as DNA, the CDR3 is TGCGCCAGCAGCTTGGTGCCCGTGGTCGGGGAGACCCAGTACTTC.

This clonotype was picked up a small number of times. The rearrangement uses TRBV20-1 and TRBJ2-5; D might be TRBD2 (6 bases). Trimming shortened V by 1 base and J by 5 bases, and 14 bases separated the two germline ends. The CDR3 spans 14 residues. In germline, CDR1 is DFQATT, CDR2 SNEGSKA (reference sequence). The CDR3 DNA is TGCAGTGCTAGAGTGGGACTCCACCGGGAGACCCAGTACTTC. Encoded protein: CSARVGLHRETQYF.

This clonotype showed up just a few times. The J gene is TRBJ2-1, the V gene TRBV4-3, with D perhaps being TRBD1 or TRBD2 (5 bases each). The CDR3 totals 15 residues. V was clipped by 3 bases and J by 5 bases, with 14 bases between them. Germline CDR1 is LGHNA and CDR2 is YSLEER. CDR3 region: CASSQGPGPNNEQFF. For the CDR3, the DNA is TGCGCCAGCAGCCAGGGACCGGGACCAAACAATGAGCAGTTCTTC.

The CDR3 DNA reads TGTGCCAGCAAGAGAGGATACGTGGACTACGAGCAGTACTTC. It translates to CASKRGYVDYEQYF. The chain combines TRBV6-2 or TRBV6-3 with TRBJ2-7; D not resolved. This CDR3 is built from 14 residues. With 7 bases removed from V and 3 bases from J, the gap between germline ends came to 16 bases. Germline assignment: CDR1 MNHEY and CDR2 SVGEGT.

The chain has TRBV10-3 and TRBJ2-7; D is uncertain. The J call is in doubt because the DNA end fits TRBJ2-5 better. The CDR3 has 17 residues. The V gene's germline CDR1 is ENHRY and CDR2 SYGVKD. The CDR3 DNA reads TGTGCCATTAGTCACGAACCGGGCCGCCATCCCGAAGGGACCCAGTACTTC. Its protein product is CAISHEPGRHPEGTQYF.

The gene calls are TRBV6-2 or TRBV6-3 and TRBJ2-3; 8 positions match TRBD2. Germline assignment: CDR1 MNHEY and CDR2 SVGEGT. The junction had 16 bases not matched to a gene; V was cut back by 2 bases and J by 6 bases. This CDR3 spans 18 amino acids. CDR3 in DNA: TGTGCCAGCAGTTACACCTTGCCCGCGGGGGGCACCAAGGATACGCAGTATTTT. Translating it yields CASSYTLPAGGTKDTQYF.

The chain combines TRBV20-1 with TRBJ2-1, with TRBD2 matching over 11 bases. Germline V lookup: CDR1 DFQATT, CDR2 SNEGSKA (reference sequence). Unmatched junction bases numbered 6, after V lost 5 bases and J lost 6 bases. The CDR3 length is 14 residues. CDR3 in DNA: TGCAGTGCTCCCCTTAGCGGGGGGGCCAATGAGCAGTTCTTC. Amino acid sequence: CSAPLSGGANEQFF.

This clonotype was seen more than once but under ten times. V is TRBV7-9 and J is TRBJ2-4, with D tentatively TRBD2 (7 bases). The tail of the sequence fits TRBJ2-7 better, so the J call may be wrong. Germline V gene data show CDR1 as SEHNR and CDR2 as FQNEAQ (reference sequence). The CDR3 totals 16 residues. CDR3 protein: CASSLRGGDDTHEQYF. The CDR3 DNA is TGTGCCAGCAGCCTCAGAGGGGGGGATGACACTCACGAGCAGTACTTC.

This clonotype was detected a few times. The chain uses TRBV6-5 and TRBJ1-5, with 7 bases that match TRBD1. The V gene's germline CDR1 is MNHEY and CDR2 SVGAGI. The V gene end was trimmed by 2 bases and the J gene end by 3 bases; junction bases not matched to a gene: 4. The CDR3 runs to 15 residues. The DNA of the CDR3 is TGTGCCAGCAGTTACCAGGGACAGCCCAATCAGCCCCAGCATTTT. It is translated as CASSYQGQPNQPQHF.

The chain carries TRBV9 and TRBJ1-5; 8 bases match TRBD1. CDR1 and CDR2 (germline): SGDLS, YYNGEE. The CDR3 contains 14 residues. The V segment lost 0 bases and the J segment 7 bases; nucleotides outside the gene matches: 3. This CDR3 reads CASSVGTGQQPQHF. In DNA form, the CDR3 reads TGTGCCAGCAGCGTAGGGACAGGGCAACAGCCCCAGCATTTT.

This clonotype occurred a few times. This chain uses TRBV6-2 or TRBV6-3 with TRBJ1-5, with 7 bases lining up with TRBD1. Germline lookup yields CDR1 MNHEY and CDR2 SVGEGT. CDR3 size: 15 residues. Germline trimming cut 6 bases from V and 3 bases from J; bases unmatched to any gene: 8. The CDR3 spells CASRPKGQYNQPQHF. The CDR3, as DNA: TGTGCCAGCAGACCTAAGGGACAGTACAATCAGCCCCAGCATTTT.

The chain couples TRBV25-1 to TRBJ2-7; no definite D call. Trimming removed 4 bases at V and 6 bases at J, with 7 bases between. The CDR3 totals 11 residues. Germline V gene lookup returns CDR1 MGHDK and CDR2 SYGVNS. The CDR3: CASSATGEQYF. In DNA, the CDR3 is TGTGCCAGCAGTGCAACGGGCGAGCAGTACTTC.

This clonotype has a handful of counts. V and J are TRBV20-1 and TRBJ2-1, with D possibly matching TRBD2 (6 bases). CDR1 is DFQATT, CDR2 SNEGSKA, per germline (reference sequence). CDR3 size: 16 residues. V shed 1 base and J shed 2 bases, with 15 bases lying between them. CDR3 coding DNA: TGCAGTGCTAGAGGTTCTCGGGGGAGAACCTACAATGAGCAGTTCTTC. It translates to CSARGSRGRTYNEQFF.

The V call is TRBV28, the J call TRBJ1-2; D call uncertain. Between the trimmed V and J ends, which lost 5 bases and 8 bases, there was a span of 9 bases. The CDR3 loop spans 11 amino acids. CDR1 MDHEN and CDR2 SYDVKM come from the germline V gene. CDR3 protein: CASSTVPGYTF. The CDR3 region has the DNA TGTGCCAGCAGTACAGTTCCCGGCTACACCTTC.

This chain connects TRBV6-2 or TRBV6-3 to TRBJ1-6; D ambiguous. Trimming shortened V by 6 bases and J by 8 bases, and 17 bases separated the two germline ends. Germline loops: CDR1 MNHEY, CDR2 SVGEGT. The CDR3 is made up of 15 amino acids. The CDR3 spells CASSYNRGTHSPLHF. CDR3 DNA: TGTGCCAGCAGCTACAACCGGGGAACGCATTCACCCCTCCACTTT.

This clonotype was detected a few times. This chain joins TRBV7-2 and TRBJ2-5; D is uncertain. The germline gives CDR1 SGHTA, CDR2 FQGNSA. CDR3 size: 14 residues. The V end lost 4 bases, the J end lost 1 base, and 10 bases lay between the germline ends. The CDR3 is CASSSFGPQETQYF. In nucleotides, the CDR3 is TGTGCCAGCAGCTCCTTCGGGCCCCAAGAGACCCAGTACTTC.

This clonotype came up a few times. The chain carries TRBV25-1 and TRBJ2-4, with unresolved D. The J call may be faulty, since TRBJ2-7 better matches the DNA end. This CDR3 region has 12 residues. Germline lookup yields CDR1 MGHDK and CDR2 SYGVNS. The CDR3 DNA is TGTGCCAGCAGTGTCTCTCAATACGAGCAGTACTTC. This codes for CASSVSQYEQYF.

The chain uses TRBV12-3 or TRBV12-4 and TRBJ2-4; the D gene could be TRBD1 or TRBD2 (5 bases each). This CDR3 is built from 18 residues. The V and J ends lost 3 bases and 3 bases respectively, with 21 bases between them. The CDR3 DNA is TGTGCCAGCAGTTTGATGGCCGGGGCCTTAAACCTCAAAAACATTCAGTACTTC. It is translated as CASSLMAGALNLKNIQYF.

The V call is TRBV6-5, the J call TRBJ2-1; D is tentatively TRBD1 or TRBD2 (6 bases each). Per germline, CDR1 MNHEY and CDR2 SVGAGI. CDR3 length: 14 amino acids. Trimming removed 4 bases at V and 6 bases at J, with 13 bases between. The CDR3 reads CASSLGGRTNEQFF. DNA for the CDR3: TGTGCCAGCAGTTTAGGGGGGCGGACCAATGAGCAGTTCTTC.

This chain connects TRBV28 to TRBJ2-3, with a tentative D call TRBD2 (5 bases). Looked up from germline, CDR1 is MDHEN and CDR2 is SYDVKM. Trimming removed 5 bases from V and 3 bases from J, with 12 bases in between. This CDR3 is built from 14 residues. The CDR3 loop reads CASSTPRRTDTQYF. The CDR3 DNA sequence: TGTGCCAGCAGTACCCCGAGGAGGACAGATACGCAGTATTTT.